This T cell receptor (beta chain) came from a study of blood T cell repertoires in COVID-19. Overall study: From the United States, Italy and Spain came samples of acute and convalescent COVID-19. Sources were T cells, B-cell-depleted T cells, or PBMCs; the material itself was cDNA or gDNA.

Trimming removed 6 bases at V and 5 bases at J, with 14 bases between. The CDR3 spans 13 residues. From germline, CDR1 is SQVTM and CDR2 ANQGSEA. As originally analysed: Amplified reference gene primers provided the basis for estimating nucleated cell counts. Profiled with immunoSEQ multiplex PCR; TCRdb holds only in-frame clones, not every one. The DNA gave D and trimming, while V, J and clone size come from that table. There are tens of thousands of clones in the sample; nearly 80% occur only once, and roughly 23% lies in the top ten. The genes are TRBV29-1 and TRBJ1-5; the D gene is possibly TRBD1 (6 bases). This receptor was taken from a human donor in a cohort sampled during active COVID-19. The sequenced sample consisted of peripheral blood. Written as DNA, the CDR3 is TGCAGCGTCGGCACAGGGCGGGATCAGCCCCAGCATTTT. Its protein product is CSVGTGRDQPQHF. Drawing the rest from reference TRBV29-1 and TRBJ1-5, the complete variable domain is SAVISQKPSRDICQRGTSLTIQCQVDSQVTMMFWYRQQPGQSLTLIATANQGSEATYESGFVIDKFPISRPNLTFSTLTVSNMSPEDSSIYLCSVGTGRDQPQHFGDGTRLSIL.